The 29 T cell receptor beta chains presented below share a single source sample, sequenced in a study of T-cell memory formation after mild COVID-19. One entry per CDR3 protein, called by TCRdb with MiXCR from the 5' RACE reads. Here the sample spans roughly 500,000 distinct CDR3 sequences, roughly 20% being singletons. Sequenced input: PBMCs or a T cell subset sorted from them (not recorded which). Receptor source: an adult woman who had mild COVID-19 (a few samples of this study predate the infection). Cell type and time point are not known.

The CDR3 DNA follows: TGTGCCAGCAGCTTAGGATCGGGAGGCCCTAGCACAGATACGCAGTATTTT. Its protein is CASSLGSGGPSTDTQYF. This rearrangement joins TRBV7-8 to TRBJ2-3, with TRBD2 matching over 7 bases. This CDR3 contains 17 residues. CDR1 and CDR2 (germline): SGHVS, FQNEAQ. J lost 0 bases, V lost 1 base, and 7 bases had no gene match.

The chain joins TRBV24-1 to TRBJ2-1, with D tentatively TRBD1 (6 bases). CDR1 and CDR2 (germline): KGHDR, SFDVKD. The CDR3 length is 15 residues. The V and J ends lost 4 bases and 7 bases respectively, with 16 bases between them. The CDR3 is CATSESVQGRNEQFF. In nucleotides, the CDR3 is TGTGCCACCAGTGAGAGCGTACAGGGTAGGAATGAGCAGTTCTTC.

This clonotype was detected only a few times. V is TRBV6-2 or TRBV6-3 and J is TRBJ1-5; 11 positions agree with TRBD1. V trimming: 2 bases; J trimming: 3 bases; junction bases outside the gene matches: 12. Germline V gene sequence: CDR1 MNHEY, CDR2 SVGEGT. This CDR3 has 19 residues. CDR3 bases: TGTGCCAGCAGTTACAGGTCGGACAGGGGGCCACGCACCAATCAGCCCCAGCATTTT. This codes for CASSYRSDRGPRTNQPQHF.

V gene TRBV6-6 combines with J gene TRBJ2-2; tentatively, D is TRBD2 (5 bases). Germline V gene lookup returns CDR1 MNHNY and CDR2 SVGAGI (reference sequence). The CDR3 runs to 14 residues. V was clipped by 7 bases and J by 1 base, with 10 bases between them. The CDR3 region is CASTQGGNTGELFF. For the CDR3, the DNA is TGTGCCAGCACCCAAGGAGGGAACACCGGGGAGCTGTTTTTT.

The CDR3 sequence is CASSLGSWGVDSPLHF. In nucleotides, the CDR3 is TGTGCCAGCAGTTTAGGCTCCTGGGGAGTAGATTCACCCCTCCACTTT. The chain couples TRBV27 to TRBJ1-6; D gene ambiguous. The CDR3 sequence is 16 residues long. Trimming removed 2 bases from V and 8 bases from J, with 16 bases in between. CDR1 is MNHEY, CDR2 SMNVEV, per germline (reference sequence).

The gene calls are TRBV20-1 and TRBJ1-2; D remains unclear. V was trimmed by 0 bases and J by 6 bases, leaving 29 bases between them. The CDR3 consists of 19 residues. CDR1 DFQATT and CDR2 SNEGSKA come from the germline V gene (reference sequence). The CDR3 spells CSARELFSSAGGVLDGYTF. CDR3 sequence (DNA): TGCAGTGCTAGAGAGCTTTTTTCGAGCGCCGGCGGGGTATTGGATGGCTACACCTTC.

The chain joins TRBV5-5 to TRBJ1-2, with TRBD1 as a possible D gene (6 bases). The CDR3 runs to 13 residues. Germline V gene sequence: CDR1 SGHKS, CDR2 YYEKEE (reference sequence). Trimming cost V 4 bases and J 6 bases, with 13 bases left between them. The CDR3 DNA sequence: TGTGCCAGCAGCAGCGTAAGGGGGGATGGCTACACCTTC. This translates into CASSSVRGDGYTF.

The rearrangement joins TRBV12-3 or TRBV12-4 to TRBJ2-5; D is ambiguous. The CDR3 is 14 residues long. The V end was cut by 7 bases, the J end by 5 bases, with 17 bases between. This CDR3 is CASTDLEESETQYF. The CDR3 nucleotides are TGTGCCAGCACCGATTTAGAGGAGTCGGAGACCCAGTACTTC.

V is TRBV18 and J is TRBJ2-3; D not resolved. Trimming pared 0 bases from V and 3 bases from J, leaving 13 bases between. This CDR3 comprises 16 residues. Germline CDR1 is KGHSH and CDR2 is LQKENI. The CDR3 sequence is CASSPPIKGRTDTQYF. For the CDR3, the DNA is TGTGCCAGCTCACCACCGATAAAGGGTCGGACAGATACGCAGTATTTT. Combining the CDR3 with reference TRBV18 and TRBJ2-3 gives the whole variable domain NAGVMQNPRHLVRRRGQEARLRCSPMKGHSHVYWYRQLPEEGLKFMVYLQKENIIDESGMPKERFSAEFPKEGPSILRIQQVVRGDSAAYFCASSPPIKGRTDTQYFGPGTRLTVL.

This rearrangement joins TRBV29-1 to TRBJ2-5, with TRBD2 matching over 10 bases. CDR3 length: 14 amino acids. With 8 bases clipped from V and 2 bases from J, the junction kept 8 bases outside the gene matches. Germline loops: CDR1 SQVTM, CDR2 ANQGSEA. This CDR3 reads CSIRGLATQETQYF. The DNA for the CDR3 is TGCAGCATTAGGGGACTAGCGACACAAGAGACCCAGTACTTC.

The rearrangement joins TRBV29-1 to TRBJ1-2, with 7 bases matching TRBD1. Germline assignment: CDR1 SQVTM and CDR2 ANQGSEA. This CDR3 is built from 12 residues. Unmatched junction bases numbered 4, after V lost 1 base and J lost 8 bases. The CDR3 loop reads CSVEVRGRGYTF. CDR3 bases: TGCAGCGTTGAAGTTAGGGGGCGAGGCTACACCTTC. Looking up the rest from reference TRBV29-1 and TRBJ1-2 gives the full variable domain: SAVISQKPSRDICQRGTSLTIQCQVDSQVTMMFWYRQQPGQSLTLIATANQGSEATYESGFVIDKFPISRPNLTFSTLTVSNMSPEDSSIYLCSVEVRGRGYTFGSGTRLTVV.

The chain recombines TRBV12-3 or TRBV12-4 with TRBJ1-2; D gene uncertain. The CDR3 sequence is 16 residues long. Trimming left V 5 bases short and J 5 bases short, with 21 bases between. CDR3 coding DNA: TGTGCCAGCAGTCGGGTGTCCGGGATCCTCTTATATGGCTACACCTTC. Its translation: CASSRVSGILLYGYTF.

This clonotype was seen a few times. The rearrangement uses TRBV10-3 and TRBJ2-7, with 9 bases aligning to TRBD1. CDR1 and CDR2 (germline): ENHRY, SYGVKD. This CDR3 is built from 13 residues. The J segment lost 3 bases and the V segment lost 10 bases, leaving 7 bases of the junction unmatched. The CDR3 loop is CATGGTGNYEQYF. DNA for the CDR3: TGTGCCACCGGGGGGACAGGGAACTACGAGCAGTACTTC.

This clonotype has a handful of counts. CDR3 region: CASRSREHYGYTF. Written as DNA, the CDR3 is TGTGCCAGCAGGAGCAGGGAGCACTATGGCTACACCTTC. The V gene is TRBV7-2, the J gene TRBJ1-2; D is perhaps TRBD1 (5 bases). CDR1 SGHTA and CDR2 FQGNSA come from the germline V gene. V was pared by 6 bases and J by 3 bases, with 11 bases between. The CDR3 length is 13 residues.

This chain connects TRBV15 to TRBJ2-6; no reliable D call. Germline V gene sequence: CDR1 LNHNV, CDR2 YYDKDF (reference sequence). V was shortened by 5 bases and J by 4 bases, with 21 bases between the two germline ends. The CDR3 spans 18 residues. The CDR3 protein is CATSGPTAYLGGANVLTF. CDR3 in DNA: TGTGCCACCAGCGGGCCAACAGCCTACCTGGGGGGGGCCAACGTCCTGACTTTC.

This clonotype turned up a few times. The V and J genes are TRBV7-2 and TRBJ2-7; 8 positions match TRBD1. CDR1 is SGHTA, CDR2 FQGNSA, per germline. V lost 3 bases and J lost 5; bases outside the gene matches: 6. CDR3 length: 14 residues. Here the CDR3 reads CASSLTRGQDEQYF. For the CDR3, the DNA is TGTGCCAGCAGCTTGACCAGGGGGCAGGACGAGCAGTACTTC.

In this sample, this clonotype turned up many times. The V and J genes are TRBV4-2 and TRBJ1-2; tentative D call: TRBD1 (5 bases). The CDR3 runs to 15 residues. Looked up from germline, CDR1 is LGHNA and CDR2 is YNFKEQ. Trimming removed 0 bases from V and 3 bases from J, with 11 bases in between. CDR3 amino acids: CASSQDRDADYGYTF. In nucleotides, the CDR3 is TGTGCCAGCAGCCAAGATCGGGACGCCGACTATGGCTACACCTTC.

This clonotype has only a few counts. The chain combines TRBV6-2 or TRBV6-3 with TRBJ2-2; 10 bases are shared with TRBD2. The CDR3 covers 18 residues. Germline V CDR1 and CDR2: MNHEY, SVGEGT. Losses at the gene ends were 6 bases for V and 5 bases for J; bases not matched to a gene: 15. CDR3 in amino acids: CASSPNLAGEGVTGELFF. The CDR3 nucleotides are TGTGCCAGCAGCCCCAACCTAGCGGGAGAAGGGGTGACCGGGGAGCTGTTTTTT.

This chain joins TRBV20-1 and TRBJ2-2; 8 bases agree with TRBD2. CDR1 and CDR2 from the germline V gene are DFQATT and SNEGSKA (reference sequence). The CDR3 sequence is 11 residues long. The V gene end was trimmed by 3 bases and the J gene end by 14 bases; junction bases not matched to a gene: 5. Here the CDR3 DNA reads TGCAGTGCTAGGTTAGCGGGAAGTCTGTTTTTT. It encodes CSARLAGSLFF.

This clonotype was detected a few times. V gene TRBV7-6 combines with J gene TRBJ2-7, with 8 bases matching TRBD1. Trimming at V came to 2 bases and at J to 5 bases, leaving 5 bases not matched to a gene. The CDR3 loop spans 14 amino acids. Germline V gene sequence: CDR1 SGHVS, CDR2 FNYEAQ. CDR3 loop: CASSLTTGVNEQYF. In DNA form, the CDR3 reads TGTGCCAGCAGCTTAACGACAGGGGTTAACGAGCAGTACTTC.

The rearrangement uses TRBV4-1 and TRBJ1-2; D remains ambiguous. This CDR3 has 13 residues. Trimming took off 3 bases at V and 4 bases at J, with 9 bases between the two ends. From germline, CDR1 is MGHRA and CDR2 YSYEKL. In DNA form, the CDR3 reads TGCGCCAGCAGCCACGCGAGCACCTATGGCTACACCTTC. Its protein product is CASSHASTYGYTF.

This chain connects TRBV5-5 to TRBJ1-2, with unresolved D. The length of the CDR3 is 14 residues. V was shortened by 1 base and J by 8 bases, with 15 bases between the two germline ends. CDR1 and CDR2 (germline): SGHKS, YYEKEE (reference sequence). The CDR3 region has the DNA TGTGCCAGCAGCTTGTCGGACCTTATGGGGGGCTACACCTTC. It encodes CASSLSDLMGGYTF.

This clonotype has more than one count but fewer than ten. The chain carries TRBV7-2 and TRBJ2-7; 9 bases are a match to TRBD2. The CDR3 runs to 14 residues. The trim removed 5 bases at V and 6 bases at J, leaving 8 bases unmatched. Germline V CDR1 and CDR2: SGHTA, FQGNSA. CDR3: CASSPGTSRTEQYF. CDR3 nucleotides: TGTGCCAGCAGCCCGGGGACTAGCCGGACCGAGCAGTACTTC.

This clonotype was found a few times. The chain is built from TRBV20-1 and TRBJ1-5, with 7 bases matching TRBD1. The V and J ends lost 6 bases and 9 bases, in that order; junction bases with no gene match: 11. The CDR3 spans 13 residues. CDR1 and CDR2 (germline): DFQATT, SNEGSKA (reference sequence). CDR3 loop: CSALDREFGPQHF. CDR3 DNA: TGCAGTGCCCTAGACAGGGAATTTGGGCCCCAGCATTTT.

In this sample, this clonotype turned up once. The chain joins TRBV9 to TRBJ2-2, with 8 bases lining up with TRBD1. Germline V gives CDR1 SGDLS, CDR2 YYNGEE. V lost 2 bases to trimming and J lost 3 bases; unmatched junction nucleotides: 6. This CDR3 spans 16 amino acids. The CDR3 coding sequence is TGTGCCAGCAGCGTCGACAGGGGTCTGGACACCGGGGAGCTGTTTTTT. It encodes CASSVDRGLDTGELFF.

The chain couples TRBV5-1 to TRBJ2-3; D gene uncertain. CDR1 and CDR2 from the germline V gene are SGHRS and YFSETQ. Trimming removed 0 bases at V and 2 bases at J, with 13 bases between. The CDR3 length is 16 residues. The CDR3, as DNA: TGCGCCAGCAGCTTGGCGTCTCGGATGGCCACAGATACGCAGTATTTT. Its protein is CASSLASRMATDTQYF.

The chain couples TRBV18 to TRBJ2-1; D tentatively reads TRBD1 or TRBD2 (5 bases each). Trimming removed 0 bases at V and 9 bases at J, with 15 bases between. Germline V gene data show CDR1 as KGHSH and CDR2 as LQKENI. This CDR3 contains 15 residues. CDR3 residues: CASSPPGRAQGEQFF. CDR3 coding DNA: TGTGCCAGCTCACCACCCGGGCGGGCCCAGGGTGAGCAGTTCTTC.

This chain connects TRBV4-1 to TRBJ2-4; D perhaps matches TRBD1 (5 bases). Germline V gene lookup returns CDR1 MGHRA and CDR2 YSYEKL. V dropped 1 base and J dropped 5 bases, with 15 bases sitting between them. The CDR3 extends over 16 amino acids. The CDR3 sequence is CASSQVKAGIENIQYF. For the CDR3, the DNA is TGCGCCAGCAGCCAAGTAAAGGCAGGGATCGAAAACATTCAGTACTTC.

This rearrangement joins TRBV30 to TRBJ2-1; 8 positions agree with TRBD2. J lost 0 bases, V lost 2 bases, and 15 bases had no gene match. Germline V gene data show CDR1 as GTSNPN and CDR2 as SVGIG (reference sequence). The CDR3 contains 19 residues. Written as DNA, the CDR3 is TGTGCCTGGAGTCCCGCGGGAGTTAGCGGGGACTACTCCTACAATGAGCAGTTCTTC. It specifies CAWSPAGVSGDYSYNEQFF. Full variable domain (remainder filled in from reference TRBV30 and TRBJ2-1): SQTIHQWPATLVQPVGSPLSLECTVEGTSNPNLYWYRQAAGRGLQLLFYSVGIGQISSEVPQNLSASRPQDRQFILSSKKLLLSDSGFYLCAWSPAGVSGDYSYNEQFFGPGTRLTVL.